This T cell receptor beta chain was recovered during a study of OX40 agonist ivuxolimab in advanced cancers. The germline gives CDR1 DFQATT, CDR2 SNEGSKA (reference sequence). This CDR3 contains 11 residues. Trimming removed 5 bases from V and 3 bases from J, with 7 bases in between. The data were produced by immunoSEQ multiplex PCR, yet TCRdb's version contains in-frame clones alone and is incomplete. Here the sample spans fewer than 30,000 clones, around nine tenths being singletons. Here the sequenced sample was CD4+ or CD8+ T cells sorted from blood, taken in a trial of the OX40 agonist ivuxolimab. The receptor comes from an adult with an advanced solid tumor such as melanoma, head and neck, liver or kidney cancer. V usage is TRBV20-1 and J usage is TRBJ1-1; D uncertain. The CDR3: CSAGTYTEAFF. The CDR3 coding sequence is TGCAGTGCTGGAACATACACTGAAGCTTTCTTT.